This record covers a single T cell receptor beta chain. The antigen remains undetermined. Documented treatment: oral pan-JAK inhibitor, 5-10 mg twice daily. Extracted RNA was reverse transcribed into cDNA, the sequencing template. Method: immunoSEQ multiplex PCR; TCRdb's copy keeps in-frame clones and lacks some. The table records around 270,000 clones, about three fifths of them present only once. CDR1 LGHNA and CDR2 YNFKEQ come from the germline V gene. This CDR3 spans 14 amino acids. The germline V and J ends were trimmed by 0 bases and 8 bases, with 13 bases remaining between them. The sample comes from a study of CD8+ T cells in alopecia areata. Overall study: Scoring treated patients' severity relied on the percentage of scalp area affected.

General observations from the study: Researchers say the link of baseline CD8+ expansion to response remains uncertain, with one nonresponder. Sharing of TCR sequences between patients (possibly for HLA-related reasons) was less clear than in mice. Elevated clonality characterized lesional scalp relative to normal scalp, particularly in alopecia totalis/universalis.

The sequenced sample was CD4+ T cells sorted from blood, obtained at week 24, from a patient treated with tofacitinib. The sequence was obtained from a human donor with alopecia areata. This sequence joins TRBV4-2 and TRBJ1-2; TRBD1 is a possible D gene (5 bases). CDR3 nucleotides: TGTGCCAGCAGCCAAGATAGTTCGGACAAAGGCTACACCTTC. Its protein is CASSQDSSDKGYTF.